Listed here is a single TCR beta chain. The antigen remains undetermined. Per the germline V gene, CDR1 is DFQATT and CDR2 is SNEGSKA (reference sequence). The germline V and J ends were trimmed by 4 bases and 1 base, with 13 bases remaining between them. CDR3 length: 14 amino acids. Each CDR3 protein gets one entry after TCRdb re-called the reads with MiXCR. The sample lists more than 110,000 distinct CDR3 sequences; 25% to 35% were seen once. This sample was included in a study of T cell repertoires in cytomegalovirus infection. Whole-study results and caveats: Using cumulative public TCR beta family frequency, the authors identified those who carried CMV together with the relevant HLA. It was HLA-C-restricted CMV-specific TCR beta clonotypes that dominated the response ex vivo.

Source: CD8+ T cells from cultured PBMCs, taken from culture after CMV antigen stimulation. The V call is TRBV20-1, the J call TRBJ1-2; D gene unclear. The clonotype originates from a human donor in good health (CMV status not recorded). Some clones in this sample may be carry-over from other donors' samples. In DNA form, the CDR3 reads TGCAGTGCTACTTCAGAGAAATTTAACTATGGCTACACCTTC. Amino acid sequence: CSATSEKFNYGYTF.